The entry below gives a single T cell receptor beta chain sequence along with its context. Its target is unknown. TCRdb's copy holds only in-frame clones and misses some; the assay was immunoSEQ multiplex PCR. This table holds roughly 77,000 clones, roughly nine tenths found once. This CDR3 region has 15 residues. Trimming stripped 4 bases from V and 7 bases from J, with 21 bases between. CDR1 and CDR2 (germline): SGHRS, YFSETQ. The sample comes from a study of T cell responses to AZD1222 COVID-19 vaccine. Overall study findings and caveats: There were mostly white British donors and more females than males, and clonal diversity was possibly underestimated. Increased Spike-specific TCR breadth and depth were observed after two AZD1222 doses.

Material: peripheral blood, obtained 28 days after the second AZD1222 dose. The sequence was collected from an adult who received the AZD1222 COVID-19 vaccine. The V gene is TRBV5-1, the J gene TRBJ2-7; D might be TRBD2 (6 bases). CDR3 protein: CASSTGLLPGGEQYF. The CDR3 DNA sequence: TGCGCCAGCAGCACGGGACTCCTCCCTGGGGGGGAGCAGTACTTC.